The 16 T cell receptor beta chains below come from one sample, sequenced in a study of cytomegalovirus exposure and HLA in healthy donors. Libraries were prepared by immunoSEQ multiplex PCR; TCRdb keeps only in-frame clonotypes and omits some of them. The table includes some 120,000 clones, roughly 94% detected once. Input material: PBMCs. Receptors were obtained from a woman between 18 and 30 years old in good health and CMV-seronegative.

The chain uses TRBV2 and TRBJ1-1; no clear D. The CDR3 contains 15 residues. CDR1 is SNHLY and CDR2 is FYNNEI in the germline V gene. V was trimmed by 7 bases and J by 6 bases, leaving 21 bases between them. CDR3 nucleotide sequence: TGTGCCAGCAAGCTTGGAAATCAGGTTGGGCCTGAAGCTTTCTTT. This sequence encodes CASKLGNQVGPEAFF.

This rearrangement joins TRBV19 to TRBJ1-6, with 8 nucleotides matching TRBD1. Germline V CDR1 and CDR2: LNHDA, SQIVND (reference sequence). V was clipped by 0 bases and J by 9 bases; unmatched bases: 13. The CDR3 has 18 amino acids. The CDR3 region has the DNA TGTGCCAGTAGTATAGAGATTTACCTCAGGGGGCGCGGTTCACCCCTCCACTTT. As protein: CASSIEIYLRGRGSPLHF. The full variable domain, its missing parts supplied by reference TRBV19 and TRBJ1-6, is DGGITQSPKYLFRKEGQNVTLSCEQNLNHDAMYWYRQDPGQGLRLIYYSQIVNDFQKGDIAEGYSVSREKKESFPLTVTSAQKNPTAFYLCASSIEIYLRGRGSPLHFGNGTRLTVT.

V and J are TRBV28 and TRBJ1-5, with a possible D match to TRBD1 (5 bases). Looked up from germline, CDR1 is MDHEN and CDR2 is SYDVKM. The CDR3 has 16 amino acids. V was cut by 4 bases and J by 3 bases, with 16 bases left in between. The CDR3 sequence: CASSSIRQIINQPQHF. DNA for the CDR3: TGTGCCAGCAGTTCCATTAGACAGATTATCAATCAGCCCCAGCATTTT.

This rearrangement joins TRBV28 to TRBJ2-3, with 7 nucleotides matching TRBD1. J was trimmed by 4 bases and V by 10 bases; bases with no gene match: 11. Germline CDR1 MDHEN, CDR2 SYDVKM. The CDR3 runs 14 residues. CDR3 DNA: TGTGCCACCTTCGACAGGGCGGAGCCAGATACGCAGTATTTT. Translated: CATFDRAEPDTQYF.

V is TRBV25-1 and J is TRBJ1-1; no clear D gene. Germline values: CDR1 MGHDK, CDR2 SYGVNS. The V gene lost 1 base and the J gene lost 4 bases, with 13 bases spanning the gap. The CDR3 is 15 amino acids. CDR3 protein: CASSEWEVSGTEAFF. CDR3 DNA sequence: TGTGCCAGCAGTGAATGGGAGGTATCGGGCACTGAAGCTTTCTTT.

The chain couples TRBV28 to TRBJ1-1, with TRBD1 matching over 8 bases. Germline loops: CDR1 MDHEN, CDR2 SYDVKM. V shed 2 bases, J shed 6 bases, and the junction held 2 bases outside the gene matches. The CDR3 length is 13 residues. Here the CDR3 reads CASSLQGAAEAFF. CDR3 nucleotide sequence: TGTGCCAGCAGTTTACAGGGGGCCGCTGAAGCTTTCTTT.

This CDR3 reads CASSYSRGQGYTF. The CDR3, as DNA: TGTGCCAGCAGTTACTCTAGGGGACAAGGCTACACCTTC. The chain joins TRBV6-5 to TRBJ1-2; maybe TRBD1 (6 bases). V shed 0 bases and J shed 8 bases, with 10 bases lying between them. Germline CDR1 is MNHEY and CDR2 is SVGAGI. The CDR3 runs to 13 residues.

The CDR3 loop is CASSPSEEAQYF. The CDR3 DNA sequence: TGTGCCAGCAGTCCCAGTGAGGAGGCCCAGTACTTC. This chain uses TRBV28 with TRBJ2-5; D is possibly TRBD2 (5 bases). The V and J ends lost 5 bases and 9 bases respectively, with 13 bases between them. Germline V gene lookup returns CDR1 MDHEN and CDR2 SYDVKM. This CDR3 spans 12 amino acids. The variable domain in full, completed from reference TRBV28 and TRBJ2-5, reads DVKVTQSSRYLVKRTGEKVFLECVQDMDHENMFWYRQDPGLGLRLIYFSYDVKMKEKGDIPEGYSVSREKKERFSLILESASTNQTSMYLCASSPSEEAQYFGPGTRLLVL.

The chain carries TRBV5-6 and TRBJ2-3; 8 bases agree with TRBD1. After removal of 4 bases from V and 3 bases from J, the junction contained 7 bases not matched to a gene. The CDR3 has 15 amino acids. CDR1 is SGHDT and CDR2 is YYEEEE in the germline V gene. CDR3 region: CASSPVQGATDTQYF. CDR3 coding DNA: TGTGCCAGCAGCCCGGTTCAGGGGGCAACAGATACGCAGTATTTT.

Worth noting for this clone: Its ends do not fully match the called genes, so a read error is possible. DNA of the CDR3: TGCCTTTCGGGGTCAGCGGGAGCCTCAACCCGTACGCAGTATTTT. Protein product: CLSGSAGASTRTQYF. The gene calls are TRBV28 and TRBJ2-3; 8 positions agree with TRBD2. The V gene's germline CDR1 is MDHEN and CDR2 SYDVKM. The CDR3 sequence is 15 residues long.

The chain combines TRBV5-1 with TRBJ1-5; D gene uncertain. This CDR3 spans 11 amino acids. Germline V gene data show CDR1 as SGHRS and CDR2 as YFSETQ. The V end was cut by 0 bases, the J end by 7 bases, with 2 bases between. The CDR3 region has the DNA TGCGCCAGCAGCTTGGTACAGCCCCAGCATTTT. Amino acids: CASSLVQPQHF.

The chain combines TRBV5-6 with TRBJ1-5; D not resolved. V lost 1 base and J lost 6, with 8 bases in between. The CDR3 runs to 13 residues. Germline V CDR1 and CDR2: SGHDT, YYEEEE. In DNA, the CDR3 is TGTGCCAGCAGCTTGTCCAGTTCTCAGCCCCAGCATTTT. The encoded protein is CASSLSSSQPQHF. The full variable domain, rest sourced from reference TRBV5-6 and TRBJ1-5, is DAGVTQSPTHLIKTRGQQVTLRCSPKSGHDTVSWYQQALGQGPQFIFQYYEEEERQRGNFPDRFSGHQFPNYSSELNVNALLLGDSALYLCASSLSSSQPQHFGDGTRLSIL.

DNA of the CDR3: TGCGCCAGCAGCTTAGGAGAGACTTTCACTTCCTACGAGCAGTACTTC. Encoded protein: CASSLGETFTSYEQYF. The chain employs TRBV5-1 and TRBJ2-7; D not resolved. V was pared by 2 bases and J by 1 base, with 16 bases between. CDR1 is SGHRS, CDR2 YFSETQ, per germline. The CDR3 covers 16 residues. Supplemented by reference TRBV5-1 and TRBJ2-7, the full variable domain reads KAGVTQTPRYLIKTRGQQVTLSCSPISGHRSVSWYQQTPGQGLQFLFEYFSETQRNKGNFPGRFSGRQFSNSRSEMNVSTLELGDSALYLCASSLGETFTSYEQYFGPGTRLTVT.

The V call is TRBV7-3, the J call TRBJ2-3; D gene uncertain. Germline values: CDR1 SGHTA, CDR2 FQGTGA. The V gene lost 5 bases and the J gene lost 2 bases, with 5 bases spanning the gap. The CDR3 runs 12 residues. CDR3 coding DNA: TGTGCCAGCAGCCCAGACACAGATACGCAGTATTTT. Protein: CASSPDTDTQYF.

This clone has a single count. The V call is TRBV6-1, the J call TRBJ2-7, with D possibly TRBD1 on 6 matching bases. The germline V gene has CDR1 MNHNS and CDR2 SASEGT. V dropped 8 bases and J dropped 5 bases, with 19 bases sitting between them. This CDR3 has 14 residues. CDR3 protein: CASLPLVGGDEQYF. The DNA for the CDR3 is TGTGCCAGCCTCCCATTGGTAGGGGGAGACGAGCAGTACTTC.

The J gene is TRBJ1-5, the V gene TRBV30, with D hard to call. This CDR3 is 16 amino acids long. Germline V gene lookup returns CDR1 GTSNPN and CDR2 SVGIG (reference sequence). Trimming took off 2 bases at V and 0 bases at J, with 14 bases between the two ends. The DNA of the CDR3 is TGTGCCTGGAGTAACCCCGCAGTAAATAGCAATCAGCCCCAGCATTTT. It specifies CAWSNPAVNSNQPQHF. Full variable domain (remainder filled in from reference TRBV30 and TRBJ1-5): SQTIHQWPATLVQPVGSPLSLECTVEGTSNPNLYWYRQAAGRGLQLLFYSVGIGQISSEVPQNLSASRPQDRQFILSSKKLLLSDSGFYLCAWSNPAVNSNQPQHFGDGTRLSIL.